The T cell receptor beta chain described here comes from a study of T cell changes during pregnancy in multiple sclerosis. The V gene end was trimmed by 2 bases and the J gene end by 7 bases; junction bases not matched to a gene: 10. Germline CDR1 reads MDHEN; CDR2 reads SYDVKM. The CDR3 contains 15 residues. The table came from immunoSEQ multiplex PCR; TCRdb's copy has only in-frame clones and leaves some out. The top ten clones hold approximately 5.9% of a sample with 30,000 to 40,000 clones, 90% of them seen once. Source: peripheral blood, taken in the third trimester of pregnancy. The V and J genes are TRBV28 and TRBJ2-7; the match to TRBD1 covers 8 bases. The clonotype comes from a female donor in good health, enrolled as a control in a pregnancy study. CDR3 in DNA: TGTGCCAGCAGTTTAATTGGGACAGGTCCGCCTGAGCAGTACTTC. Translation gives CASSLIGTGPPEQYF.